This record covers a single T cell receptor beta chain. The data derive from a study of blood T cell repertoires in COVID-19. Study-wide background: Material from acute and convalescent COVID-19 was sourced from the United States, Italy and Spain. PBMCs, B-cell-depleted T cells, or T cells were the source of the cDNA or gDNA that made up the material.

Seattle patients were enrolled during active infection and followed longitudinally. As processed by the authors: Counts of nucleated cells, estimated from reference gene primer amplification, were obtained. Sequencing used immunoSEQ multiplex PCR; TCRdb keeps in-frame clones, though not all of them. Clone size and V and J calls were adopted from that table, with D and trimming inferred from the DNA. The profile shows fewer than 300,000 clones, approximately 90% of them singletons. The length of the CDR3 is 16 residues. CDR1 MNHEY and CDR2 SVGAGI come from the germline V gene. Trimming left V 2 bases short and J 2 bases short, with 14 bases between.

The source of this sequence is a woman aged 30 to 39 with COVID-19, enrolled during active disease. The gene calls are TRBV6-5 and TRBJ2-3, with a possible D match to TRBD2 (5 bases). Sequenced input: peripheral blood. The CDR3 coding sequence is TGTGCCAGCAGTTACACCCAGCGGAGCTTCACAGATACGCAGTATTTT. It is translated as CASSYTQRSFTDTQYF.